A single sample gave rise to the 11 T cell receptor beta chains below, sequenced in a study of T cell responses to AZD1222 COVID-19 vaccine. The method was immunoSEQ multiplex PCR; TCRdb's version includes in-frame clones alone and lacks a portion of them. The repertoire holds around 110,000 clones, about 88% seen once, with 7.5% to 8% in the top ten. The sequencing used peripheral blood, collected on day 0 of AZD1222 vaccination. The receptor set was obtained from an adult in good health.

The table lists this clone with a count of one. The J gene is TRBJ2-2, the V gene TRBV27, with D unresolved. V lost 2 bases to trimming and J lost 5 bases, with 15 bases between them. In germline, CDR1 is MNHEY, CDR2 SMNVEV (reference sequence). The CDR3 contains 16 residues. In DNA form, the CDR3 reads TGTGCCAGCAGTTTAAGCTGGGTTTTAAGTACCGGGGAGCTGTTTTTT. It codes for CASSLSWVLSTGELFF.

This clone was detected once. The genes are TRBV3-1 (or the pseudogene TRBV3-2) and TRBJ1-2, with a possible D match to TRBD1 (5 bases). CDR1 and CDR2 (germline): LGHDT, YNNKEL (reference sequence). The CDR3 totals 13 residues. The ends were cut back, 4 bases at V and 8 bases at J, with 14 bases in the middle. The CDR3 loop reads CASSPTSGEGYTF. CDR3 in DNA: TGTGCCAGCAGCCCCACCTCGGGGGAAGGCTACACCTTC.

The V and J genes are TRBV5-5 and TRBJ2-7; TRBD1 matches at 7 bases. The CDR3 length is 14 residues. The junction had 4 bases not matched to a gene; V was cut back by 0 bases and J by 4 bases. Per the germline V gene, CDR1 is SGHKS and CDR2 is YYEKEE (reference sequence). In DNA form, the CDR3 reads TGTGCCAGCAGCTTGGAACGGGGACAGTACGAGCAGTACTTC. It encodes CASSLERGQYEQYF.

About this clone itself: Germline and junction disagree at one end, which may indicate a read error. The chain combines TRBV9 with TRBJ1-2; 7 bases map to TRBD1. The length of the CDR3 is 17 residues. Germline CDR1 and CDR2: SGDLS and YYNGEE. CDR3 nucleotide sequence: TGTGCCAGCAGCCTAGCCAGAACAGGGGAGATCGACTATGGTTACACCTTC. Its translation is CASSLARTGEIDYGYTF.

V usage is TRBV7-8 and J usage is TRBJ1-4; D is perhaps TRBD1 (5 bases). The V end lost 5 bases, the J end lost 7 bases, and 14 bases lay between the germline ends. The CDR3 has 14 residues. Germline V lookup: CDR1 SGHVS, CDR2 FQNEAQ. CDR3 loop: CASSDLGGTEKLFF. Written as DNA, the CDR3 is TGTGCCAGCAGCGATTTGGGGGGGACTGAAAAACTGTTTTTT.

The chain carries TRBV6-5 and TRBJ2-1; unclear D gene. The germline CDR1 and CDR2 sequences are MNHEY and SVGAGI. With 2 bases removed from V and 9 bases from J, the gap between germline ends came to 5 bases. The CDR3 has 11 amino acids. The chain's CDR3 is CASSYTGEQFF. CDR3 nucleotides: TGTGCCAGCAGTTACACGGGTGAGCAGTTCTTC.

This chain connects TRBV5-1 to TRBJ2-7; TRBD1 matches 9 bases. V was clipped by 4 bases and J by 3 bases; unmatched bases: 5. The CDR3 totals 14 residues. Germline V gene data show CDR1 as SGHRS and CDR2 as YFSETQ. CDR3 residues: CASSRGDRDYEQYF. CDR3 bases: TGCGCCAGCAGCAGAGGGGACAGGGACTACGAGCAGTACTTC.

This clone showed up just once. The chain recombines TRBV29-1 with TRBJ2-5, with D uncertain. V lost 5 bases and J 5 bases, leaving 12 bases between the germline ends. This CDR3 spans 12 amino acids. Germline CDR1 reads SQVTM; CDR2 reads ANQGSEA. In nucleotides, the CDR3 is TGCAGCGTTCTGGGTTTCGGGGAGACCCAGTACTTC. Encoded protein: CSVLGFGETQYF.

V gene TRBV28 combines with J gene TRBJ2-2, with 10 bases fitting TRBD2. CDR3 length: 18 amino acids. The germline CDR1 and CDR2 sequences are MDHEN and SYDVKM. V gave up 2 bases and J gave up 0 bases; unmatched junction bases: 6. CDR3 sequence: CASSLGASGGTNTGELFF. The CDR3 DNA reads TGTGCCAGCAGTTTAGGGGCTAGCGGGGGTACGAACACCGGGGAGCTGTTTTTT.

This clone came up once. The chain is built from TRBV29-1 and TRBJ2-5; D possibly corresponds to TRBD2 (5 bases). V shed 5 bases and J shed 2 bases, with 18 bases lying between them. The germline V gene encodes CDR1 SQVTM and CDR2 ANQGSEA. This CDR3 has 15 residues. Here the CDR3 reads CSVREGIWRQETQYF. Written as DNA, the CDR3 is TGCAGCGTTCGCGAGGGCATCTGGCGACAAGAGACCCAGTACTTC.

The chain recombines TRBV7-2 with TRBJ1-2, with a possible D match to TRBD1 (6 bases). The CDR3 sequence is 15 residues long. CDR1 SGHTA and CDR2 FQGNSA come from the germline V gene. V shed 5 bases and J shed 9 bases, with 22 bases lying between them. The CDR3 DNA sequence: TGTGCCAGCAGCAGCCATGGGGGCGCGGGGAGTAGCTACACCTTC. The encoded protein is CASSSHGGAGSSYTF.